Following are 21 T cell receptor beta chains from one sample sequenced in a study of blood T cell repertoires in COVID-19. The assay was immunoSEQ multiplex PCR, and TCRdb's table has in-frame clones only and misses some. The table includes fewer than 250,000 clones, around 86% detected once. Sequencing input: PBMCs or T cells enriched from blood (not recorded which). The receptors shown here come from a man aged 25-45 years in a cohort exposed to, infected with or recovered from COVID-19 (not recorded which).

This chain links TRBV7-6 with TRBJ1-5; 9 bases line up with TRBD1. CDR3 length: 17 residues. Germline V gene lookup returns CDR1 SGHVS and CDR2 FNYEAQ. Unmatched junction bases numbered 12, after V lost 8 bases and J lost 1 base. CDR3 bases: TGTGCCAGCTCTCCCGGGACAGGGACCGGCAGCAATCAGCCCCAGCATTTT. It codes for CASSPGTGTGSNQPQHF.

J is TRBJ2-7 and V is TRBV18, with TRBD2 identical over 13 bases. The CDR3 loop spans 15 amino acids. From germline, CDR1 is KGHSH and CDR2 LQKENI. Losses at the gene ends were 5 bases for V and 5 bases for J; bases not matched to a gene: 6. CDR3 sequence: CASSERTSGSHEQYF. CDR3 DNA: TGTGCCAGCTCAGAAAGGACTAGCGGGAGTCACGAGCAGTACTTC. Full variable domain (rest looked up from reference TRBV18 and TRBJ2-7): NAGVMQNPRHLVRRRGQEARLRCSPMKGHSHVYWYRQLPEEGLKFMVYLQKENIIDESGMPKERFSAEFPKEGPSILRIQQVVRGDSAAYFCASSERTSGSHEQYFGPGTRLTVT.

The J gene is TRBJ1-5, the V gene TRBV18; 8 bases match TRBD1. Germline V gene data show CDR1 as KGHSH and CDR2 as LQKENI. Unmatched junction bases numbered 16, after V lost 5 bases and J lost 7 bases. The CDR3 is made up of 17 amino acids. The CDR3 reads CASSFQGAPRLGQPQHF. As DNA, the CDR3 is TGTGCCAGCTCATTTCAGGGGGCGCCCCGGTTAGGACAGCCCCAGCATTTT. Full variable domain (outside the CDR3, taken from reference TRBV18 and TRBJ1-5): NAGVMQNPRHLVRRRGQEARLRCSPMKGHSHVYWYRQLPEEGLKFMVYLQKENIIDESGMPKERFSAEFPKEGPSILRIQQVVRGDSAAYFCASSFQGAPRLGQPQHFGDGTRLSIL.

The CDR3 protein is CASSLVDRGTPGANVLTF. CDR3 nucleotides: TGTGCCAGCAGTTTAGTGGACAGGGGGACCCCTGGGGCCAACGTCCTGACTTTC. The chain uses TRBV27 and TRBJ2-6, with 10 bases matching TRBD1. After removal of 2 bases from V and 2 bases from J, the junction contained 6 bases not matched to a gene. Germline V gene data show CDR1 as MNHEY and CDR2 as SMNVEV (reference sequence). The CDR3 spans 18 residues.

The count of this clone is one. This sequence joins TRBV16 and TRBJ1-2; 12 bases match TRBD1. Germline V gene data show CDR1 as KGHSY and CDR2 as FQNENV. There are 19 residues in the CDR3. The trim removed 0 bases at V and 4 bases at J, leaving 12 bases unmatched. The CDR3 protein is CASSQSVSGTGGAGYGYTF. CDR3 DNA sequence: TGTGCCAGCAGCCAATCGGTTTCCGGGACAGGGGGCGCCGGCTATGGCTACACCTTC.

V usage is TRBV4-1 and J usage is TRBJ1-1; 9 bases fit TRBD1. Germline V gene lookup returns CDR1 MGHRA and CDR2 YSYEKL. The CDR3 length is 17 residues. The junction had 7 bases not matched to a gene; V was cut back by 2 bases and J by 0 bases. CDR3 amino acids: CASSQPTGGLMNTEAFF. The CDR3 region has the DNA TGCGCCAGCAGCCAACCCACAGGGGGCCTTATGAACACTGAAGCTTTCTTT.

Comment on this clone: At the DNA level, this CDR3 is encoded by other sequences in the same sample as well. The chain joins TRBV7-2 to TRBJ2-3; the match to TRBD2 covers 12 bases. Per germline, CDR1 SGHTA and CDR2 FQGNSA. The length of the CDR3 is 16 residues. Trimming cost V 2 bases and J 0 bases; bases outside gene matches: 0. As DNA, the CDR3 is TGTGCCAGCAGCTTACTAGCGGGAGGGAGCACAGATACGCAGTATTTT. Translated, it gives CASSLLAGGSTDTQYF.

The chain recombines TRBV5-6 with TRBJ2-1; TRBD2 might be the D (5 bases). Trimming cost V 4 bases and J 3 bases, with 8 bases left between them. Germline V gene data show CDR1 as SGHDT and CDR2 as YYEEEE. The CDR3 has 13 residues. The chain's CDR3 is CASSPTSYNEQFF. The CDR3 coding sequence is TGTGCCAGCAGCCCTACTAGCTACAATGAGCAGTTCTTC. Drawing the rest from reference TRBV5-6 and TRBJ2-1, the complete variable domain is DAGVTQSPTHLIKTRGQQVTLRCSPKSGHDTVSWYQQALGQGPQFIFQYYEEEERQRGNFPDRFSGHQFPNYSSELNVNALLLGDSALYLCASSPTSYNEQFFGPGTRLTVL.

J is TRBJ2-1 and V is TRBV10-3, with a tentative D call TRBD1 (5 bases). There are 15 residues in the CDR3. Trimming cost V 0 bases and J 1 base, with 7 bases left between them. Germline assignment: CDR1 ENHRY and CDR2 SYGVKD. DNA for the CDR3: TGTGCCATCAGTGAGTCAGGGGTTTCCTACAATGAGCAGTTCTTC. This translates into CAISESGVSYNEQFF.

Comments on this clone: The sample carries other DNA sequences with the same CDR3. The V gene is TRBV7-2, the J gene TRBJ1-5; TRBD1 aligns across 7 bases. CDR1 is SGHTA and CDR2 is FQGNSA in the germline V gene. The V segment lost 1 base and the J segment 2 bases; nucleotides outside the gene matches: 2. The CDR3 has 15 residues. The CDR3 DNA reads as TGTGCCAGCAGCTTAGACAGGGGAGGCAATCAGCCCCAGCATTTT. This gives the protein CASSLDRGGNQPQHF.

Note on this clone: This sample also contains other DNA sequences that code for the same CDR3. This chain uses TRBV6-5 with TRBJ1-5; D remains unclear. V lost 0 bases, J lost 3 bases, and 3 bases lay in between. Germline V CDR1 and CDR2: MNHEY, SVGAGI. CDR3 size: 13 residues. CDR3 sequence reads: CASSYSLNQPQHF. In DNA form, the CDR3 reads TGTGCCAGCAGTTACTCCCTCAATCAGCCCCAGCATTTT.

The chain's CDR3 is CATGSYEQYF. CDR3 nucleotide sequence: TGTGCCACCGGCTCCTACGAGCAGTACTTC. The V gene is TRBV21-1, the J gene TRBJ2-7; the table gives TRBD2 as D, unverified against the DNA. TRBV21-1 is recorded as a pseudogene. The CDR3 is 10 residues long.

The chain uses TRBV10-3 and TRBJ2-7, with D possibly being TRBD2 (5 bases). V lost 6 bases and J lost 3, with 12 bases in between. The CDR3 sequence is 13 residues long. CDR1 is ENHRY, CDR2 SYGVKD, per germline. CDR3 sequence: CAIRPEGSYEQYF. DNA for the CDR3: TGTGCCATCAGACCCGAGGGCAGCTACGAGCAGTACTTC.

The chain carries TRBV13 and TRBJ2-7; the match to TRBD2 covers 11 bases. The CDR3 totals 15 residues. V gave up 3 bases and J gave up 3 bases; unmatched junction bases: 4. CDR1 is PRHDT and CDR2 is FYEKMQ in the germline V gene (reference sequence). CDR3 sequence: CASSFGLAGFYEQYF. CDR3 DNA: TGTGCCAGCAGCTTCGGACTAGCGGGTTTCTACGAGCAGTACTTC.

The rearrangement uses TRBV12-3 or TRBV12-4 and TRBJ2-2; TRBD1 is a possible D gene (6 bases). This CDR3 region has 13 residues. V was trimmed by 6 bases and J by 5 bases, leaving 10 bases between them. CDR3: CASRLTGTGELFF. DNA of the CDR3: TGTGCCAGCAGGCTTACAGGGACCGGGGAGCTGTTTTTT.

The chain couples TRBV6-5 to TRBJ1-2, with 10 bases matching TRBD1. Germline-derived CDR1 and CDR2 are MNHEY and SVGAGI. There are 14 residues in the CDR3. Unmatched junction bases numbered 6, after V lost 6 bases and J lost 5 bases. For the CDR3, the DNA is TGTGCCAGCAGCGACGGACAGGGGGTATATGGCTACACCTTC. Its protein is CASSDGQGVYGYTF.

The chain links TRBV9 to TRBJ2-3, with D perhaps matching TRBD2 (5 bases). CDR1 SGDLS and CDR2 YYNGEE come from the germline V gene. Between the trimmed V and J ends, which lost 0 bases and 0 bases, there was a span of 8 bases. The CDR3 totals 15 residues. DNA of the CDR3: TGTGCCAGCAGCGTAGTCGGGGATAGCACAGATACGCAGTATTTT. Translation: CASSVVGDSTDTQYF.

The V call is TRBV4-1, the J call TRBJ2-3, with 11 positions matching TRBD2. Trimming at V came to 1 base and at J to 4 bases, leaving 4 bases not matched to a gene. The CDR3 runs to 16 residues. The germline gives CDR1 MGHRA, CDR2 YSYEKL. CDR3 coding DNA: TGCGCCAGCAGCCAAGGAGTAGCGGGAGGGCCAGATACGCAGTATTTT. It translates to CASSQGVAGGPDTQYF.

This clone was recorded once. The gene calls are TRBV5-6 and TRBJ2-7; 7 bases align to TRBD1. This CDR3 spans 14 amino acids. The V gene's germline CDR1 is SGHDT and CDR2 YYEEEE. J lost 2 bases, V lost 3 bases, and 5 bases had no gene match. The CDR3 protein is CASSSTGTAYEQYF. The CDR3 coding sequence is TGTGCCAGCAGCTCGACCGGGACAGCCTACGAGCAGTACTTC.

This clone appeared a few times. The CDR3 region is CASRGTDAYEQYF. CDR3 sequence (DNA): TGTGCCAGCAGGGGGACAGACGCCTACGAGCAGTACTTC. The chain recombines TRBV6-5 with TRBJ2-7; 7 bases agree with TRBD1. The CDR3 runs to 13 residues. The V and J ends lost 6 bases and 2 bases, in that order; junction bases with no gene match: 4. Per the germline V gene, CDR1 is MNHEY and CDR2 is SVGAGI.

V usage is TRBV9 and J usage is TRBJ2-2; 10 bases agree with TRBD1. CDR3 length equals 14 residues. CDR1 is SGDLS and CDR2 is YYNGEE in the germline V gene. The V segment lost 2 bases and the J segment 6 bases; nucleotides outside the gene matches: 1. The CDR3: CASSVGQGPGELFF. The DNA for the CDR3 is TGTGCCAGCAGCGTGGGACAGGGGCCCGGGGAGCTGTTTTTT.